This T cell receptor beta chain was captured in a study of blood T cell repertoires in COVID-19. For the study at large: Sites in the United States, Italy and Spain provided acute and convalescent COVID-19 samples. Sources were T cells, B-cell-depleted T cells, or PBMCs; the material itself was cDNA or gDNA.

V lost 6 bases and J lost 1, with 9 bases in between. CDR1 is MNHEY and CDR2 is SVGAGI in the germline V gene. This CDR3 contains 13 residues. Study processing details: Amplification from reference gene primers served as the basis for estimated nucleated cell counts. Here immunoSEQ multiplex PCR was the method, and the copy in TCRdb shows in-frame clones only, minus some. The D gene and trimming were derived from the DNA, and the V and J assignments and clone size from that table. The table lists fewer than 650,000 clones, 85% to 90% of them singletons. The clonotype originates from a woman aged 45 to 65 with COVID-19, enrolled during active disease. Sequenced sample: peripheral blood. The rearrangement uses TRBV6-5 and TRBJ1-2; no reliable D call. The CDR3 nucleotides are TGTGCCAGCAGGGTTCTAGGTAACTATGGCTACACCTTC. Its translation is CASRVLGNYGYTF.